One and the same sample provided the 5 T cell receptor beta chains below, sequenced in a study of long-term antiretroviral therapy in people with HIV. The assay, immunoSEQ v3.0, was run at survey level. Libraries were prepared by immunoSEQ multiplex PCR; TCRdb keeps only in-frame clonotypes and omits some of them. The top ten clones hold 3.5% to 6% of a sample with about 21,000 clones, roughly four fifths of them seen once. The sample here was unsorted PBMCs, taken 0.5 years after starting antiretroviral therapy. These receptors originate from a man younger than 35 with HIV.

A few counts support this clone. The chain couples TRBV19 to TRBJ1-5, with D perhaps TRBD1 (5 bases). The V end was cut by 5 bases, the J end by 3 bases, with 14 bases between. The length of the CDR3 is 15 residues. Per the germline V gene, CDR1 is LNHDA and CDR2 is SQIVND (reference sequence). As DNA, the CDR3 is TGTGCCAGTAGTGATTACCGGGACCCCAATCAGCCCCAGCATTTT. Amino acid sequence: CASSDYRDPNQPQHF.

The gene calls are TRBV6-5 and TRBJ2-1; D gene uncertain. The CDR3 length is 15 residues. The V gene's germline CDR1 is MNHEY and CDR2 SVGAGI. Trimming stripped 7 bases from V and 0 bases from J, with 13 bases between. DNA of the CDR3: TGTGCCAGCACTTTAATTAAGGGCTCCTACAATGAGCAGTTCTTC. Protein product: CASTLIKGSYNEQFF.

The V gene is TRBV4-3, the J gene TRBJ2-1, with 8 bases fitting TRBD2. V was clipped by 4 bases and J by 5 bases; unmatched bases: 7. Germline assignment: CDR1 LGHNA and CDR2 YSLEER. The CDR3 length is 15 residues. CDR3 in DNA: TGCGCCAGCAGCCCGGGGGGGAGTGGGAACAATGAGCAGTTCTTC. Translating it yields CASSPGGSGNNEQFF.

This rearrangement joins TRBV6-6 to TRBJ1-2; no clear D gene. The V and J ends lost 0 bases and 6 bases respectively, with 14 bases between them. Germline CDR1 and CDR2: MNHNY and SVGAGI (reference sequence). This CDR3 has 15 residues. The CDR3 bases are TGTGCCAGCAGTTACTCCCCCGGGGTTACCGATGGCTACACCTTC. It codes for CASSYSPGVTDGYTF.

The V and J genes are TRBV5-6 and TRBJ2-7; D remains ambiguous. Germline CDR1 reads SGHDT; CDR2 reads YYEEEE. The CDR3 runs to 14 residues. Trimming left V 2 bases short and J 0 bases short, with 9 bases between. The CDR3 loop reads CASSLQYSSYEQYF. The CDR3 nucleotides read TGTGCCAGCAGCTTACAGTATAGCTCCTACGAGCAGTACTTC.